A single sample gave rise to the 10 T cell receptor beta chains below, sequenced in a study of blood T cell repertoires in COVID-19. Method: immunoSEQ multiplex PCR; TCRdb's copy keeps in-frame clones and lacks some. The sample has about 160,000 clones, 87% seen once. Material for sequencing was peripheral blood. All receptors come from a woman in her sixties who had recovered from COVID-19.

For this clone: One junction end disagrees with the germline gene, perhaps due to a read error. This chain links TRBV29-1 with TRBJ2-3; D is perhaps TRBD2 (6 bases). The CDR3 consists of 14 residues. Germline loops: CDR1 SQVTM, CDR2 ANQGSEA. The CDR3 nucleotides are TGCAGCGTGGAAGGCGGGGCCAGCACAGATACGCAGTATTTT. It translates to CSVEGGASTDTQYF.

The chain has TRBV6-6 and TRBJ1-4, with 9 bases matching TRBD1. The CDR3 is 13 residues long. Unmatched junction bases numbered 6, after V lost 2 bases and J lost 14 bases. Germline CDR1 MNHNY, CDR2 SVGAGI (reference sequence). The CDR3 loop reads CASSYQQGAELFF. Written as DNA, the CDR3 is TGTGCCAGCAGTTACCAACAGGGGGCCGAGCTGTTTTTT.

CDR3 sequence: CASSQATAMGTQYF. In DNA, the CDR3 is TGCGCCAGCAGCCAAGCAACAGCAATGGGGACCCAGTACTTC. The chain has TRBV4-1 and TRBJ2-5, with unresolved D. Germline V gene lookup returns CDR1 MGHRA and CDR2 YSYEKL. The CDR3 runs 14 residues. V was shortened by 1 base and J by 7 bases, with 13 bases between the two germline ends.

J is TRBJ1-4 and V is TRBV5-1; D remains unclear. The CDR3 covers 16 residues. CDR1 and CDR2 from the germline V gene are SGHRS and YFSETQ. V was clipped by 6 bases and J by 2 bases, with 17 bases between them. CDR3 residues: CASKQDRGSTNEKLFF. In DNA form, the CDR3 reads TGCGCCAGCAAGCAGGACCGGGGATCCACTAATGAAAAACTGTTTTTT.

The rearrangement uses TRBV28 and TRBJ2-7; the match to TRBD2 covers 11 bases. V gave up 7 bases and J gave up 2 bases; unmatched junction bases: 4. The germline V gene encodes CDR1 MDHEN and CDR2 SYDVKM. This CDR3 has 14 residues. CDR3 sequence reads: CASMTSGVTYEQYF. The CDR3, as DNA: TGTGCCAGCATGACTAGCGGGGTAACCTACGAGCAGTACTTC.

The chain combines TRBV18 with TRBJ2-2, with a weak D call TRBD2 (5 bases). V was cut by 1 base and J by 8 bases, with 8 bases left in between. The length of the CDR3 is 13 residues. In germline, CDR1 is KGHSH, CDR2 LQKENI. In DNA form, the CDR3 reads TGTGCCAGCTCACCACAGCGAGGGGGGGAGCTGTTTTTT. It is translated as CASSPQRGGELFF.

As DNA, the CDR3 is TGCGCCAGCAGCCCAGCGAGGACAGGGGGCTACGAGCAGTACTTC. Translation: CASSPARTGGYEQYF. The J gene is TRBJ2-7, the V gene TRBV4-1; 10 bases are shared with TRBD1. CDR3 length equals 15 residues. Losses at the gene ends were 4 bases for V and 3 bases for J; bases not matched to a gene: 6. Germline values: CDR1 MGHRA, CDR2 YSYEKL.

As regards this clone: Mismatch with germline at one junction end may stem from a read error. This rearrangement joins TRBV19 to TRBJ1-2; 8 bases line up with TRBD1. The CDR3 consists of 13 residues. From germline, CDR1 is LNHDA and CDR2 SQIVND (reference sequence). CDR3 coding DNA: TGTGCCAGTAGTATAGATCCTCGGGGGGACAGGACGTTC. Translating it yields CASSIDPRGDRTF.

This clone was recorded once. V gene TRBV28 combines with J gene TRBJ1-5; the D is unclear. CDR1 and CDR2 from the germline V gene are MDHEN and SYDVKM. Deletions cut 4 bases from V and 5 bases from J, with 6 bases between. The CDR3 has 12 amino acids. This CDR3 reads CASSSLHQPQHF. CDR3 DNA sequence: TGTGCCAGCAGTTCACTACATCAGCCCCAGCATTTT.

The rearrangement uses TRBV6-2 or TRBV6-3 and TRBJ1-5, with 9 bases matching TRBD1. Unmatched junction bases numbered 5, after V lost 6 bases and J lost 2 bases. The germline V gene encodes CDR1 MNHEY and CDR2 SVGEGT. The CDR3 has 15 amino acids. CDR3 bases: TGTGCCAGCAGCTGGGGGACAGGGCGCAATCAGCCCCAGCATTTT. Translated, it gives CASSWGTGRNQPQHF.